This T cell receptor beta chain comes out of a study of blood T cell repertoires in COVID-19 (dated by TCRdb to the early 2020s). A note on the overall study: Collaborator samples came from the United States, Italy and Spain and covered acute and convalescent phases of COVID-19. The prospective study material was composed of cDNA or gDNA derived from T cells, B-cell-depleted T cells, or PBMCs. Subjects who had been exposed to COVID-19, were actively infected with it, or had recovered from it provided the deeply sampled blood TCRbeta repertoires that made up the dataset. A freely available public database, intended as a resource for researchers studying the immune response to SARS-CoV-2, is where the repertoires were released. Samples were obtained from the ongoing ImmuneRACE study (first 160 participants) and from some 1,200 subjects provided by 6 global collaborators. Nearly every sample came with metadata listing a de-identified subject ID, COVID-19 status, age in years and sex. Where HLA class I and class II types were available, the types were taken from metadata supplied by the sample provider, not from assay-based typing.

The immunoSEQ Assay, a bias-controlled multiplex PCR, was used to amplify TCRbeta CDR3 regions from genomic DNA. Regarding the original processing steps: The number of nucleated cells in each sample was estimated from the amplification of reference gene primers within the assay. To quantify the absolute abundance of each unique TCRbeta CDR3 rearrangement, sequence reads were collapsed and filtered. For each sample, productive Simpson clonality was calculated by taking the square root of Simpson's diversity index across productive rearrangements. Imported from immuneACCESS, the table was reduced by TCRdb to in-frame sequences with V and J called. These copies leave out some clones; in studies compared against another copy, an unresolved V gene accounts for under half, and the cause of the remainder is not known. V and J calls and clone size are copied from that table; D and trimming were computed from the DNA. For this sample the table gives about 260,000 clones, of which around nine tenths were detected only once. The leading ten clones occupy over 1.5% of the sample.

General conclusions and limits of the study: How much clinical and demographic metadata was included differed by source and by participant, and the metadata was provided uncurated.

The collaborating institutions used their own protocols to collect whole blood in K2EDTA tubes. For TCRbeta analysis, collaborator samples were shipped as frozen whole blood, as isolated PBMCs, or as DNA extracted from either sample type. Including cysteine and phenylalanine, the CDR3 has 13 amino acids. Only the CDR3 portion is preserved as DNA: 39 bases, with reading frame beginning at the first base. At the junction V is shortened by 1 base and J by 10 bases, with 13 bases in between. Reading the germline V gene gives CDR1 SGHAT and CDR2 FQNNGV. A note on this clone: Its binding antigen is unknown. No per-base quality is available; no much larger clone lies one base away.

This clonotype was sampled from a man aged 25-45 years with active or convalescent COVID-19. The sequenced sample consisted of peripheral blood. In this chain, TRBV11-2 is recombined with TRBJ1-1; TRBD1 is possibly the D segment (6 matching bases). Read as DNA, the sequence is TGTGCCAGCAGCTTAGTGCAGGGGCCGTCAGCTTTCTTT. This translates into CASSLVQGPSAFF.